This is a list of T cell receptor beta chains from one sample in a study of blood T cell repertoires in COVID-19. Generated by immunoSEQ multiplex PCR, the TCRdb table keeps only in-frame clones and is missing some. The data contain some 170,000 clones, approximately 86% of them singletons. Sample: peripheral blood. These receptors were taken from a woman in her forties or fifties with acute or convalescent COVID-19. CDR3s include the opening cysteine and the closing phenylalanine or tryptophan. D genes are given only for firm matches. Some rows have no size entry. The others give once, few or many, or a class for an expanded clone.

J gene: TRBJ2-1; D gene: TRBD2; clone size: NA; V gene: TRBV18; CDR3 DNA: TGTGCCAGCTCACCGTCACTAGCGGGGGTTACCTCCTACAATGAGCAGTTCTTC; CDR3 protein: CASSPSLAGVTSYNEQFF
J gene: TRBJ1-4; D gene: TRBD1; clone size: NA; V gene: TRBV20-1; CDR3 DNA: TGCAGTGCTAATGACAGGGCGAATGAAAAACTGTTTTTT; CDR3 protein: CSANDRANEKLFF
J gene: TRBJ1-2; D gene: TRBD1; clone size: NA; V gene: TRBV6-5; CDR3 DNA: TGTGCCAGCAGTTGGTCCGGGACAGGGAATGGCTACACCTTC; CDR3 protein: CASSWSGTGNGYTF
J gene: TRBJ1-1; D gene: NA; clone size: NA; V gene: TRBV7-9; CDR3 DNA: TGTGCCAGCAGCCCACAAGTGTGGAAGGAGCATGAAGCTTTCTTT; CDR3 protein: CASSPQVWKEHEAFF
J gene: TRBJ2-7; D gene: NA; clone size: NA; V gene: TRBV3-1/TRBV3-2; CDR3 DNA: TGTGCCAGCAGCCAAGTTAAAACCTACGAGCAGTACTTC; CDR3 protein: CASSQVKTYEQYF
J gene: TRBJ1-2; D gene: NA; clone size: NA; V gene: TRBV27; CDR3 DNA: TGTGCCAGCAGTCCCCTGGGAGGGGTTAACTATGGCTACACCTTC; CDR3 protein: CASSPLGGVNYGYTF
J gene: TRBJ2-5; D gene: TRBD1; clone size: NA; V gene: TRBV7-9; CDR3 DNA: TGTGCCAGCAGCATGGGACAGGGAAATTTTGGGACCCAGTACTTC; CDR3 protein: CASSMGQGNFGTQYF
J gene: TRBJ1-5; D gene: NA; clone size: NA; V gene: TRBV7-8; CDR3 DNA: TGTGCCAGCAGCCCCGGGGTAAGCAATCAGCCCCAGCATTTT; CDR3 protein: CASSPGVSNQPQHF
J gene: TRBJ1-2; D gene: NA; clone size: NA; V gene: TRBV3-1/TRBV3-2; CDR3 DNA: TGTGCCAGCAGCCAGGACAGCTCGTGCACCTTC; CDR3 protein: CASSQDSSCTF
J gene: TRBJ2-1; D gene: NA; clone size: NA; V gene: TRBV28; CDR3 DNA: TGTGCCAGCAACTTGTCCGGGGAAGCGAGCTCCTACAATGAGCAGTTCTTC; CDR3 protein: CASNLSGEASSYNEQFF
J gene: TRBJ2-3; D gene: TRBD1; clone size: NA; V gene: TRBV29-1; CDR3 DNA: TGCAGCGTTGGGGCGGTCTTGGACAGGGGGGACACAGATACGCAGTATTTT; CDR3 protein: CSVGAVLDRGDTDTQYF
J gene: TRBJ1-2; D gene: TRBD1; clone size: NA; V gene: TRBV5-5; CDR3 DNA: TGTGCCAGCAGCCCCGGACAGGGAAGAGGCTATGGCTACACCTTC; CDR3 protein: CASSPGQGRGYGYTF
J gene: TRBJ2-7; D gene: TRBD1; clone size: NA; V gene: TRBV5-1; CDR3 DNA: TGCGCCAGCAGCTTGACAGGGGGCGCTTTGGACGAGCAGTACTTC; CDR3 protein: CASSLTGGALDEQYF
J gene: TRBJ2-1; D gene: TRBD2; clone size: NA; V gene: TRBV5-1; CDR3 DNA: TGCGCCAGCAGCCGAGGGACTAGAGGGGAGGATGAGCAGTTCTTC; CDR3 protein: CASSRGTRGEDEQFF
J gene: TRBJ2-1; D gene: TRBD2; clone size: NA; V gene: TRBV9; CDR3 DNA: TGTGCCAGCAGCGTAGCCTTTAGCGGGGGAGGCTCCTACAATGAGCAGTTCTTC; CDR3 protein: CASSVAFSGGGSYNEQFF
J gene: TRBJ2-7; D gene: TRBD1; clone size: NA; V gene: TRBV28; CDR3 DNA: TGTGCCAGCAGTCCGGGACAGGGATACGAGCAGTACTTC; CDR3 protein: CASSPGQGYEQYF
J gene: TRBJ1-1; D gene: TRBD1; clone size: NA; V gene: TRBV6-2/TRBV6-3; CDR3 DNA: TGTGCCAGCAGCCCAGTGTTGAGACAGGGTGGTAGACCGGCTTTCTTT; CDR3 protein: CASSPVLRQGGRPAFF
J gene: TRBJ1-4; D gene: NA; clone size: many; V gene: TRBV11-2; CDR3 DNA: TGTGCCAGCAGCTGGGCTGAGGGTGAAAAACTGTTTTTT; CDR3 protein: CASSWAEGEKLFF
J gene: TRBJ2-1; D gene: NA; clone size: few; V gene: TRBV3-1/TRBV3-2; CDR3 DNA: TGTGCCAGCAGCCAGAGGCAGATATACAATGAGCAGTTCTTC; CDR3 protein: CASSQRQIYNEQFF
J gene: TRBJ2-3; D gene: NA; clone size: NA; V gene: TRBV11-3; CDR3 DNA: TGTGCCAGCAGCCCCGGGTTGCCGCAGTATTTT; CDR3 protein: CASSPGLPQYF
J gene: TRBJ2-1; D gene: TRBD2; clone size: NA; V gene: TRBV24-1; CDR3 DNA: TGTGCCACCAGTGATTTGTCAAGCGGGGACTCCTCCTACAATGAGCAGTTCTTC; CDR3 protein: CATSDLSSGDSSYNEQFF
J gene: TRBJ2-1; D gene: TRBD2; clone size: NA; V gene: TRBV10-3; CDR3 DNA: TGTGCCATCAGTGAAACTAGCGGTATGGAGCAGTTCTTC; CDR3 protein: CAISETSGMEQFF
J gene: TRBJ1-5; D gene: NA; clone size: NA; V gene: TRBV10-3; CDR3 DNA: TGTGCCATCAGTGAGTACACTCGGTCGGGTCAGCCCCAGCATTTT; CDR3 protein: CAISEYTRSGQPQHF
J gene: TRBJ2-1; D gene: TRBD2; clone size: NA; V gene: TRBV7-2; CDR3 DNA: TGTGCCAGCAGCTTAGTCTTTAGGGGTAGCGGGAAAGGAAATGAGCAGTTCTTC; CDR3 protein: CASSLVFRGSGKGNEQFF
J gene: TRBJ2-3; D gene: TRBD1; clone size: NA; V gene: TRBV7-3; CDR3 DNA: TGTGCCAGCAGCTCCCAGGGGGCGGCAGATACGCAGTATTTT; CDR3 protein: CASSSQGAADTQYF
J gene: TRBJ1-5; D gene: NA; clone size: NA; V gene: TRBV27; CDR3 DNA: TGTGCCAGCAGTCTCTACCCCCCCCGGGGAAGCAATCAGCCCCAGCATTTT; CDR3 protein: CASSLYPPRGSNQPQHF
J gene: TRBJ1-1; D gene: NA; clone size: NA; V gene: TRBV6-2/TRBV6-3; CDR3 DNA: TGTGCCAGCAGTTACTTGAACGGTCCCACCTCAGAAGCTTTCTTT; CDR3 protein: CASSYLNGPTSEAFF
J gene: TRBJ2-1; D gene: NA; clone size: NA; V gene: TRBV10-3; CDR3 DNA: TGTGCCATCAGTGGGGGGGAGCGGAATGAGCAGTTCTTC; CDR3 protein: CAISGGERNEQFF
J gene: TRBJ2-7; D gene: TRBD1; clone size: NA; V gene: TRBV10-1; CDR3 DNA: TGCGCCAGCAGTCCCGGGACAGGGGGTAACGAGCAGTACTTC; CDR3 protein: CASSPGTGGNEQYF
J gene: TRBJ1-5; D gene: NA; clone size: NA; V gene: TRBV6-6; CDR3 DNA: TGTGCCAGCAGTTCGGCGGCGGCCGAAGGTAATCAGCCCCAGCATTTT; CDR3 protein: CASSSAAAEGNQPQHF
J gene: TRBJ1-5; D gene: TRBD1; clone size: NA; V gene: TRBV2; CDR3 DNA: TGTGCCAGCAGGCTAGAGACAGGGTTGGGCAATCAGCCCCAGCATTTT; CDR3 protein: CASRLETGLGNQPQHF
J gene: TRBJ2-1; D gene: NA; clone size: NA; V gene: TRBV4-3; CDR3 DNA: TGCGCCAGCAGCCCCGAGCCTTACAATGAGCAGTTCTTC; CDR3 protein: CASSPEPYNEQFF
J gene: TRBJ1-5; D gene: NA; clone size: NA; V gene: TRBV18; CDR3 DNA: TGTGCCAGCTCACCGTCTCAGGGAGGAGGCAATCAGCCCCAGCATTTT; CDR3 protein: CASSPSQGGGNQPQHF
J gene: TRBJ1-4; D gene: NA; clone size: NA; V gene: TRBV27; CDR3 DNA: TGTGCCAGCAGTGCATCGGGGGATGAAAAACTGTTTTTT; CDR3 protein: CASSASGDEKLFF
J gene: TRBJ1-2; D gene: TRBD1; clone size: NA; V gene: TRBV6-6; CDR3 DNA: TGTGCCAGCAGTACCTACGCCGGGACAGGGTTCTATGGCTACACCTTC; CDR3 protein: CASSTYAGTGFYGYTF